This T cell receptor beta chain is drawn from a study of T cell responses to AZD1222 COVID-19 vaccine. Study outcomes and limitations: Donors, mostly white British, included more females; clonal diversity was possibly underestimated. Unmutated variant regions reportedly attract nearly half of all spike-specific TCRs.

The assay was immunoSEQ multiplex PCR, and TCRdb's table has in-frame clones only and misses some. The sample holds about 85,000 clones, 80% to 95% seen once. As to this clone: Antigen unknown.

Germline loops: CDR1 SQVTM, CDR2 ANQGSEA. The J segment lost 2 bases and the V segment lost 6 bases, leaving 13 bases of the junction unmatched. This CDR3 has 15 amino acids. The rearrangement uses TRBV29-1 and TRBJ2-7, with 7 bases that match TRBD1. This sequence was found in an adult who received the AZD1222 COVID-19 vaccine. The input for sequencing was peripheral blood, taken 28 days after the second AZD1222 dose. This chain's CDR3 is CSVASGTAKTYEQYF. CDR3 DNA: TGCAGCGTAGCCTCCGGGACAGCAAAAACCTACGAGCAGTACTTC.